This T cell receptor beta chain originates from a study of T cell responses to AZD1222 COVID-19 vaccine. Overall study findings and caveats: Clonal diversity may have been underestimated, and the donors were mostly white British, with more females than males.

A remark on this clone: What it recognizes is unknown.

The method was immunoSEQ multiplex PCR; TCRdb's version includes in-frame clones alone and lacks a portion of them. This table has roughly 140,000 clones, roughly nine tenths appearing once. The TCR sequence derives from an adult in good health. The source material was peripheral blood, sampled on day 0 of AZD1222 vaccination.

CDR3 in DNA: TGTGCCAGCAGCACCAGTCGGCTAGCGGGCACCGGGGAGCTGTTTTTT. Translated: CASSTSRLAGTGELFF. The chain uses TRBV11-3 and TRBJ2-2; 8 bases fit TRBD2. CDR3 length: 16 amino acids. CDR1 is SGHNT and CDR2 is YENEEA in the germline V gene. Trimming cost V 5 bases and J 4 bases; bases outside gene matches: 9. The full variable domain, rest sourced from reference TRBV11-3 and TRBJ2-2, is EAGVVQSPRYKIIEKKQPVAFWCNPISGHNTLYWYLQNLGQGPELLIRYENEEAVDDSQLPKDRFSAERLKGVDSTLKIQPAELGDSAVYLCASSTSRLAGTGELFFGEGSRLTVL.